This T cell receptor (beta chain) was identified in a study of shared clonotypes between healthy human individuals. Study results and limitations: Blood was the sole source, and tissue repertoires probably differ. Only a few donors were included, so the genetic and exposure-history diversity represented was limited.

All donors were Caucasian adults living in Nashville, Tennessee. Trimming stripped 3 bases from V and 2 bases from J, with 16 bases between. There are 17 residues in the CDR3. Germline loops: CDR1 SGHAT, CDR2 FQNNGV. In the study's own analysis: Sequence data from immunoSEQ were junction-only and lacked quality scores; consequently, filtering differed. Here immunoSEQ multiplex PCR was the method, and the copy in TCRdb shows in-frame clones only, minus some. D and trimming come from the DNA, and the V and J calls and clone size come from that table. Here the sample spans roughly 700,000 clones, about 92% being singletons. This clone was counted a single time. The antigen is undetermined.

This chain connects TRBV11-2 to TRBJ2-2; D remains ambiguous. The sample comprised memory CD8+ T cells from PBMCs. Indicated subset: CD45RO+ cells pooled with CCR7-negative TemRA cells. The sequence was obtained from a man aged 18 to 29 in good health. Some clones in this sample may be carry-over from other donors' samples. CDR3 amino acids: CASSFPPQRTNTGELFF. The DNA for the CDR3 is TGTGCCAGCAGCTTCCCCCCCCAGCGTACCAACACCGGGGAGCTGTTTTTT.